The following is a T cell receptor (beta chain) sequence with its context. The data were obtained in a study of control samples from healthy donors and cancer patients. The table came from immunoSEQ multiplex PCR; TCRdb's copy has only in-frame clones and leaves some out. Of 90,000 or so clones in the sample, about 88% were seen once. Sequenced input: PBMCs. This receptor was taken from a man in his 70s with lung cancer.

The CDR3 DNA follows: TGTGCCACCAGTGAACGGGGTTACGGGGAGCTGTTTTTT. It is translated as CATSERGYGELFF. The V and J genes are TRBV24-1 and TRBJ2-2; TRBD2 might be the D (5 bases). CDR3 length equals 13 residues. Looked up from germline, CDR1 is KGHDR and CDR2 is SFDVKD. Trimming removed 4 bases at V and 7 bases at J, with 9 bases between.